This TCR beta chain was captured by sequencing in a study of shared clonotypes between healthy human individuals. At the level of the study: The study used three CD4 naive, three CD4 memory, two CD8 naive and one CD8 memory plate per donor. The study, taken as a whole, reports: In this cohort, only blood was sampled, and tissue repertoires likely differ.

The CDR3 spans 14 residues. Between the trimmed V and J ends, which lost 4 bases and 4 bases, there was a span of 11 bases. The germline V gene has CDR1 SEHNR and CDR2 FQNEAQ (reference sequence). As to this clone: What it recognizes is unknown.

It was at deep level that the assay was run. Sequencing was performed with immunoSEQ multiplex PCR; in TCRdb, only in-frame clones are kept and a portion is missing. The sample comprises roughly 2.5 million clones, around nine tenths of which are singletons, and 0.11% to 0.15% rests with the top ten. This chain uses TRBV7-9 with TRBJ1-5; D remains unclear. This clonotype was sampled from a young man in good health. The material sequenced was naive CD4+ T cells sorted from blood. Subset noted: CD45RA+ positively selected. The CDR3 DNA follows: TGTGCCAGCAGCTCGTTACGGGGTAATCAGCCCCAGCATTTT. Encoded protein: CASSSLRGNQPQHF.